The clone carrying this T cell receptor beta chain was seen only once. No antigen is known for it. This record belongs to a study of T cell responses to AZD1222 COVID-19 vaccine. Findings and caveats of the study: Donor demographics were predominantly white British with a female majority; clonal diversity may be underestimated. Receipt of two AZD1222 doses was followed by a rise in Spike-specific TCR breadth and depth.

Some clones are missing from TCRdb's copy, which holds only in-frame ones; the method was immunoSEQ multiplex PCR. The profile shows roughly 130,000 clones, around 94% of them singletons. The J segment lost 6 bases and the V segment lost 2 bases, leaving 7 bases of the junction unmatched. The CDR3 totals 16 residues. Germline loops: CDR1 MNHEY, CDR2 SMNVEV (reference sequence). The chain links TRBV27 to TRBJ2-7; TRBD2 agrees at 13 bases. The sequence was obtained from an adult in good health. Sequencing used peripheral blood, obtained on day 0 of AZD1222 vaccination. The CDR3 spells CASSLEGTSGIREQYF. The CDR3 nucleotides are TGTGCCAGCAGTTTAGAAGGGACTAGCGGGATCCGCGAGCAGTACTTC.